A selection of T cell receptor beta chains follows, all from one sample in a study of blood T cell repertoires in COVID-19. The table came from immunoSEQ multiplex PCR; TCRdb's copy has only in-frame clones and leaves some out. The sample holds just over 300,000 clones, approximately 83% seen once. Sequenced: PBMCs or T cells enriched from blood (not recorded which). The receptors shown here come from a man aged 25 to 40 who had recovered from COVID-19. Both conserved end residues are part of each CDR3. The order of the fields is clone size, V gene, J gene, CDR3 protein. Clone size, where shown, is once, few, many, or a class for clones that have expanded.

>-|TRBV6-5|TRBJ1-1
CATRPGDTNTEAFF
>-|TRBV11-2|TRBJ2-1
CASSATGGGSYNEQFF
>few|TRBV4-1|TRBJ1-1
CASSQDRVVRGLKEAFF
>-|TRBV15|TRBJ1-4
CATSRVRGAATNEKLFF
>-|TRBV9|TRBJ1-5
CASSVDPRAQPQHF
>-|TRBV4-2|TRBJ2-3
CASSQDFQAVTDTQYF
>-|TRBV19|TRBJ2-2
CASSTVSGGTTRELFF
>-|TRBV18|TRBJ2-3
CASSLLGGTSTDTQYF
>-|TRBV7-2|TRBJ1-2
CASSPPGTGRYGYTF
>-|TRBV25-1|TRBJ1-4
CASSEIHGTNEKLFF
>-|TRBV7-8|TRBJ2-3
CASSSCPGQGCTQYF
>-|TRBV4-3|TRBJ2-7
CASSQDGLAGTYEQYF
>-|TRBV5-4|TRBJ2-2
CASSRLSGGNTGELFF
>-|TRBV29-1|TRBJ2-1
CSVEGGGALLHEQFF
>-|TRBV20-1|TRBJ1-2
CSASSNNYGYTF
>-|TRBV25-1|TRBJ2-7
CASSPGTGAYEQYF
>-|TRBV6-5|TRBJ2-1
CASSYSGAQGEQFF
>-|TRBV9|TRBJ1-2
CASSAPLDGRGPYGYTF
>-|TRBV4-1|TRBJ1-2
CASSQPGQSYGYTF
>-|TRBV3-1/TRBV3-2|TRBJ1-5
CASSQEGEGRQPQHF
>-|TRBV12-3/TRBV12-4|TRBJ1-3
CASSWRNTIYF
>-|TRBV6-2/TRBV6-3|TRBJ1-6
CASSYVGQGRSPLHF
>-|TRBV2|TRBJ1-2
CASSHPSGTGYYGYTF
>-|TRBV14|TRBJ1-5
CASSQSGSTQPQHF
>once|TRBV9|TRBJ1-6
CASSPWDRLGSPLHF
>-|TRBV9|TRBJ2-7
CASSVAAGDGGYEQYF
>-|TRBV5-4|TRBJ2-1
CASSLGTSGGVDEQFF
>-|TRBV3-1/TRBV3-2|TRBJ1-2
CASSQLRQGATPGFGYTF
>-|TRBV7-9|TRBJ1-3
CASRRTGGGSGNTIYF
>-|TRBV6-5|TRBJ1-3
CASSSVTGNTIYF
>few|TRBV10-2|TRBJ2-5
CASSWTSVEETQYF
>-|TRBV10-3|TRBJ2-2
CAIGITGELFF
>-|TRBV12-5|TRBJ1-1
CASGLGSPNTEAFF
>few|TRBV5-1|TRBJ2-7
CASSLAGSPLSYEQYF
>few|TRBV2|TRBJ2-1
CASTEAGEQFF
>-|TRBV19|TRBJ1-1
CASSGIQGNTEAFF
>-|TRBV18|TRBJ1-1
CASSPTAGDTEAFF
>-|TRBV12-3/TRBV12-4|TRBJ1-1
CASSLAQDTEAFF
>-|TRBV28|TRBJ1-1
CASSRGITEAFF
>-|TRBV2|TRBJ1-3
CASQGRPIHNSGNTIYF
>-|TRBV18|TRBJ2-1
CASSPPGEFNYNEQFF
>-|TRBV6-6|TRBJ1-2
CASRYTGAIYGYTF
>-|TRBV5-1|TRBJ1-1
CASSATTGSGYTEAFF
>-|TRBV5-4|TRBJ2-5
CASSLGSQETQYF
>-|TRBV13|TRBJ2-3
CASSLEPRGASTDTQYF
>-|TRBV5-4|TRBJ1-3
CASSSTGGSGNTIYF
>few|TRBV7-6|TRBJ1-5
CASSLEAGTHNQPQHF
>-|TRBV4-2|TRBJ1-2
CASSPDRGAHYGYTF
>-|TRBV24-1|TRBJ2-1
CATSPTGGDNEQFF
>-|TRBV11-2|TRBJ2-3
CASSLVTSGADNTDTQYF